This TCR beta chain was captured by sequencing in a study of shared clonotypes between healthy human individuals (dated by TCRdb to about 2020). Concerning the study at large: The cohort included three men and two women between 18 and 49 years of age. Leukapheresis yielded between about 0.94 and 8.9 billion PBMCs per donor. Libraries were prepared and TCR repertoires were sequenced by different laboratories using diverse techniques, in order to increase sequencing depth and limit assay-specific biases. For each donor, three plates each were used for CD4 naive and CD4 memory, two plates were used for CD8 naive, and one plate was used for CD8 memory. Blood TCR repertoires of five healthy adults were deeply sequenced to estimate repertoire size and the extent of clonotype sharing between individuals.

TCR CDR3 regions were amplified from genomic DNA by multiplex PCR using the deep immunoSEQ assay. Extracted genomic DNA from each cell subset was distributed evenly across all wells of several immunoSEQ 96-well plates, and each plate was treated as a replicate. For sorted subsets, approximately 200 ng of genomic DNA, equivalent to around 29,000 T cell genomes, went into each replicate PCR. Purified libraries were quantified with a Qubit 3.0 fluorometer, sized on a Bioanalyzer 2100, and re-quantified with the KAPA Library Quantification kit. Each immunoSEQ 96-well plate was sequenced on its own single-read 150-cycle Illumina NextSeq 550 flow cell. The original pipeline was this. Because only junctional sequences without quality scores were contained in the immunoSEQ output, filtering matching that applied to full-length reads could not be performed. To assign V/J genes and CDR3, sequences were annotated using PyIR, a Python wrapper for IgBLAST v1.9, with IMGT germline references. Reads with weak V/J assignments (E-value above 1e-6), missing CDR3, stop codons, out-of-frame junctions, or ambiguous translated residues were removed. V3J clonotypes were defined as sequences sharing an identical inferred V gene, J gene, and CDR3 amino acid sequence. Percentage overlap between repertoires was computed as shared unique clonotypes divided by the size of the smaller repertoire. Repertoire richness was assessed with RTK rarefaction, the Chao1 estimator, and Recon v2.1 estimates of unobserved clonotypes. Generation probabilities for all TCRbeta clonotypes obtained by the gDNA method from a handful of donors were computed using OLGA. The table comes from immuneACCESS by way of TCRdb, which keeps in-frame sequences with V and J called. Part of the clones is missing from these tables; in studies checked, under half for an unresolved V gene and the rest for unknown reasons. V and J calls and clone size are those listed in that table; D and trimming were worked out from the DNA. The sample includes a few million clones, with 85% to 95% observed a single time. More than 0.35% of the sample rests with the top ten.

Healthy HIV-negative adults with no recently reported acute infections or vaccinations were included as donors. Only Caucasian adults living in Nashville, Tennessee, USA were represented among the donors. CD4+ T cells were enriched through magnetic negative selection, after which naive cells were positively selected on CD45RA and the remaining negative fraction served as the memory subset. Blood was obtained by leukapheresis, after which PBMCs were separated by Ficoll-Histopaque density gradient centrifugation and cryopreserved in liquid nitrogen vapor phase. Analytical flow cytometry was used to check the purity and quantity of every magnetically sorted T cell population. Genomic DNA was isolated from each sorted fraction and quantified by UV absorbance on a Nanodrop 2000c. Concerning this clone: The antigen it recognizes is unknown. No much larger clonotype is one base removed from it; base qualities were not supplied.

Broad study findings and their caveats: Approximately 4.8% of naive CD4, roughly 3.5% of naive CD8, approximately 2% of memory CD4, and around 0.42% of memory CD8 clonotypes were shared across a few donors. Compared with non-shared clonotypes, clonotypes shared by all four sorted-subset donors had higher generation probabilities. Because the study included a small number of donors, the genetic and exposure-history diversity represented was limited. Naive subsets generally had larger estimated clonotype richness than memory subsets did. Sampling was limited to blood, and TCR repertoires in tissue likely differ from TCR repertoires in blood. Even with the large sequencing depth, rarefaction of the sorted-subset datasets indicated that sequencing was incomplete. Pairwise subsampling led to the expectation that sequencing depth would affect the degree of clonotype sharing among donors.

Sequenced: naive CD4+ T cells from PBMCs. The cell subset or site label corresponds to: CD45RA+ positively selected. The TCR sequence derives from a young man in good health. Some clones in this sample may be carry-over from other donors' samples.

The nucleotide sequence is given as TGTGCCAGCCAACTCATGGGGGCGGGGGGCACAGATACGCAGTATTTT. It translates as CASQLMGAGGTDTQYF. The chain is assembled from TRBV7-2 and TRBJ2-3, with TRBD2 perhaps the D gene, on 7 matching bases. Reading from cysteine to phenylalanine, the CDR3 counts 16 amino acids. The CDR3 DNA has 48 bases and is translated from base 1. The germline V gene gives CDR1 as SGHTA and CDR2 as FQGNSA. The trim is 8 bases for V and 1 base for J, with a gap of 19 bases between the germline ends.